This is a list of T cell receptor beta chains from one sample in a study of T cell repertoires in aging, cancer and after chemotherapy. One entry per CDR3 protein results from TCRdb running MiXCR on the multiplex PCR reads. The table records 10,000 to 15,000 distinct CDR3 sequences, about 27% of them present only once. Sequences were obtained from blood. Source of these receptors: a human donor with a blood cancer. Both conserved end residues are part of each CDR3. The D gene is left open where the match is weak. Clone size is not always given. Where it is, it says once, few, many or a class for expanded clones.

>TRBJ2-7|medium-sized|.|TRBV5-5
TGTGCCAGCAGCCCCGAACCCCACTACGAGCAGTACTTC
CASSPEPHYEQYF
>TRBJ2-1|.|.|TRBV28
TGTGCCAGCAGTTTATGGAACACGGCCGAGCAGTTCTTC
CASSLWNTAEQFF
>TRBJ2-2|medium-sized|TRBD1|TRBV6-6
TGTGCCAGCAGTTCCCCTCCAGGGACAGTGAACACCGGGGAGCTGTTTTTT
CASSSPPGTVNTGELFF
>TRBJ1-6|.|.|TRBV27
TGTGCCAGCACCTATCGATTGGGGGATAGTTCACCCCTCCACTTT
CASTYRLGDSSPLHF
>TRBJ2-5|.|.|TRBV12-3/TRBV12-4
TGTGCCAGCTCCCCCCTCTCGACAGGCTCGTCGGAGACCCAGTACTTC
CASSPLSTGSSETQYF
>TRBJ2-1|medium-sized|TRBD2|TRBV19
TGTGCCAGTAGGACCGCACTAGCGGGAGCCAATGAGCAGTTCTTC
CASRTALAGANEQFF
>TRBJ2-3|medium-sized|TRBD1|TRBV5-4
TGTGCCAGCAGCTTGGCCGAGGGGGCTTATACGCAGTATTTT
CASSLAEGAYTQYF
>TRBJ1-5|.|.|TRBV19
TGTGCCAGTAAGTCGGGAGGGACGCTAGGCGATCAGCCCCAGCATTTT
CASKSGGTLGDQPQHF
>TRBJ2-7|medium-sized|TRBD1|TRBV15
TGTGCCCCCGCTGTTGGGGAGCAGGGGGCAGTCCTACTAGACGAGCAGTACTTC
CAPAVGEQGAVLLDEQYF
>TRBJ2-1|medium-sized|.|TRBV30
TGTGCCTGGAGTGTTGCCCCGGAGCAGTTCTTC
CAWSVAPEQFF
>TRBJ1-2|.|.|TRBV4-3
TGCGCCAGCAGCCAAGATCGTGACAGTGCTAACTATGGCTACACCTTC
CASSQDRDSANYGYTF
>TRBJ1-4|medium-sized|.|TRBV19
TGTGCCAGTTACCAGGGAGGAGGTGAAAAACTGTTTTTT
CASYQGGGEKLFF
>TRBJ1-4|few|TRBD1|TRBV19
TGTGCCAGCTCTAATACTCAGGGGGTAGCTAATGAAAAACTGTTTTTT
CASSNTQGVANEKLFF
>TRBJ2-3|.|TRBD2|TRBV11-2
TGTGCCAGCAGCTGGACTAGCGGGGGCACAGATACGCAGTATTTT
CASSWTSGGTDTQYF
>TRBJ2-7|medium-sized|TRBD2|TRBV6-5
TGTGCCAGCAGCCAGGGACTAGCGGGATACGAGCAGTACTTC
CASSQGLAGYEQYF
>TRBJ2-3|.|TRBD2|TRBV6-2/TRBV6-3
TGTGCCAGCAGTTTAGCGGGGGGGCTTGGCACAGATACGCAGTATTTT
CASSLAGGLGTDTQYF
>TRBJ2-1|.|TRBD2|TRBV11-2
TGTGCCAGCAGCGTGCCTCTAGCGGGGGGCAACTCCTACAATGAGCAGTTCTTC
CASSVPLAGGNSYNEQFF
>TRBJ2-2|few|.|TRBV11-1
TGTGCCAGCAGCCCAGACAGCAACACCGGGGAGCTGTTTTTT
CASSPDSNTGELFF
>TRBJ2-5|.|TRBD2|TRBV20-1
TGCAGTGTGATGGGGGGGAGGTCGGAGACCCAGTACTTC
CSVMGGRSETQYF
>TRBJ1-5|medium-sized|.|TRBV19
TGTGCCAGTTCCACAACAGGGCTCAATCAGCCCCAGCATTTT
CASSTTGLNQPQHF
>TRBJ1-3|.|.|TRBV4-3
TGCGCCAGCAGCCAAGATACGGGCCACTCTGGAAACACCATATATTTT
CASSQDTGHSGNTIYF
>TRBJ1-4|few|.|TRBV5-6
TGTGCCAGCAGCTTGAAGTTGACTAATGAAAAACTGTTTTTT
CASSLKLTNEKLFF
>TRBJ1-1|few|.|TRBV5-3
TGTGCCAGAAGCCCCGGAGGAGGATTTGGCACTGAAGCTTTCTTT
CARSPGGGFGTEAFF
>TRBJ2-5|few|TRBD2|TRBV5-6
TGTGCCAGCTCTCGGCGGGGGGGAATTCTCTCCCAAGAGACCCAGTACTTC
CASSRRGGILSQETQYF
>TRBJ1-5|.|.|TRBV12-3/TRBV12-4
TGTGCCAGCGTCCAGGGCTGGAATCAGCCCCAGCATTTT
CASVQGWNQPQHF
>TRBJ2-5|medium-sized|.|TRBV5-4
TGTGCCAGCAGCTTGGACGGGGAGACCCAGTACTTC
CASSLDGETQYF
>TRBJ1-3|medium-sized|.|TRBV27
TGTGCCAGCAGACCCCGGGGGGGAAACACCATATATTTT
CASRPRGGNTIYF
>TRBJ2-1|.|.|TRBV12-3/TRBV12-4
TGTGCCAGCAGTTTAAATATTCAGGGTAATGAGCAGTTCTTC
CASSLNIQGNEQFF
>TRBJ2-2|few|.|TRBV7-2
TGTGCCAGCAGCTTAGTCAGGACAAACACCGGGGAGCTGTTTTTT
CASSLVRTNTGELFF
>TRBJ1-6|few|TRBD1|TRBV5-1
TGCGCCAGCAGCCCCACAGGGGCCGACTATAATTCACCCCTCCACTTT
CASSPTGADYNSPLHF
>TRBJ2-3|few|.|TRBV4-3
TGCGCCAGCAGCCAAGAACAGGGTTCGGAGGCAGATACGCAGTATTTT
CASSQEQGSEADTQYF
>TRBJ2-2|.|.|TRBV20-1
TGCAGTGCTCAAACCTTAAACACCGGGGAGCTGTTTTTT
CSAQTLNTGELFF
>TRBJ2-4|few|TRBD2|TRBV15
TGTGCCACCAGACTAGCGGGGGGGACCAAAAACATTCAGTACTTC
CATRLAGGTKNIQYF
>TRBJ1-6|once|.|TRBV5-5
TGTGCCAGCAGCTTGGATGGCGGGAATCCCCTCCACTTT
CASSLDGGNPLHF
>TRBJ1-6|.|.|TRBV18
TGTGCCAGCTCATCAGGGCAGGGTGGTATCAATTCACCCCTCCACTTT
CASSSGQGGINSPLHF
>TRBJ2-7|few|TRBD1|TRBV6-1
TGTGCCAGCACCTGGACAGGGGGCACAGGGGAGCAGTACTTC
CASTWTGGTGEQYF
>TRBJ1-2|.|.|TRBV5-1
TGCGCCAGCAGCCCGACGTTGGGGGGCTTCTATGGCTACACCTTC
CASSPTLGGFYGYTF
>TRBJ2-2|medium-sized|.|TRBV6-2/TRBV6-3
TGTGCCAGCAGTTACTGGGGCTCCACCGGGGAGCTGTTTTTT
CASSYWGSTGELFF
>TRBJ2-4|.|.|TRBV5-1
TGCGCCAGCAGCTTGGTTCAAAACATTCAGTACTTC
CASSLVQNIQYF
>TRBJ2-1|.|.|TRBV27
TGTGCCAGCAGTACTAGAGGGGGGGCCAACTACAATGAGCAGTTCTTC
CASSTRGGANYNEQFF
>TRBJ2-1|.|TRBD1|TRBV5-1
TGCGCCAGCAGCGGGGGACAGGGGTTTTTCGATGAGCAGTTCTTC
CASSGGQGFFDEQFF
>TRBJ1-2|few|.|TRBV6-6
TGTGCCAGCAGTTACGATGCAGGACAGTACTATGGCTACACCTTC
CASSYDAGQYYGYTF
>TRBJ1-5|medium-sized|.|TRBV10-3
TGTGCCATCAGTGAGCCTTTACGGCCCCAGCATTTT
CAISEPLRPQHF
>TRBJ2-1|.|.|TRBV5-6
TGTGCCAGCAGCCCGGACATAATATCCTACAATGAGCAGTTCTTC
CASSPDIISYNEQFF
>TRBJ1-2|medium-sized|.|TRBV6-5
TGTGCCAGCAGTTACTCGATGGCAGGGGACTATGGCTACACCTTC
CASSYSMAGDYGYTF
>TRBJ2-1|.|TRBD2|TRBV7-2
TGTGCCAGCAGCTTAGCGGGAGCGGGGGTCGACAATGAGCAGTTCTTC
CASSLAGAGVDNEQFF
>TRBJ2-3|medium-sized|.|TRBV19
TGTGCCAGTAGTACCGGGTTCACAGATACGCAGTATTTT
CASSTGFTDTQYF
>TRBJ2-7|medium-sized|.|TRBV6-6
TGTGCCAGCAGTTACTCTTTAGGGTCCTACGAGCAGTACTTC
CASSYSLGSYEQYF
>TRBJ2-3|.|TRBD1|TRBV20-1
TGCAGTGCTAGAGACGACAGGGGCACAGATACGCAGTATTTT
CSARDDRGTDTQYF
>TRBJ2-2|.|.|TRBV20-1
TGCAGTGCCAAACACCTCGGGAAGCTGTTTTTT
CSAKHLGKLFF
>TRBJ1-1|.|.|TRBV18
TGTGCCAGCTCACCAAGGGAAGGGGGGGACACTGAAGCTTTCTTT
CASSPREGGDTEAFF
>TRBJ1-3|few|.|TRBV5-3
TGTGCCAGAAGCTTTTGTCCTAACTCTGGAAACACCATATATTTT
CARSFCPNSGNTIYF
>TRBJ2-2|.|TRBD1|TRBV7-2
TGTGCCAGCATCTGGAACAGGGGGAACGGGGAGCTGTTTTTT
CASIWNRGNGELFF
>TRBJ1-6|.|.|TRBV14
TGTGCCAGCAGGATTGGGGGGAACAATTCACCCCTCCACTTT
CASRIGGNNSPLHF
>TRBJ2-1|many|.|TRBV6-2/TRBV6-3
TGTGCCAGCAGTTACCCCCTCAATGAGCAGTTCTTC
CASSYPLNEQFF
>TRBJ1-1|once|TRBD1|TRBV5-4
TGTGCCAGCAGCTTGAGGGACAGGAGCACTGAAGCTTTCTTT
CASSLRDRSTEAFF
>TRBJ1-3|few|.|TRBV5-5
TGTGCCAGCAGCTTATGGGGCACGGACACCATATATTTT
CASSLWGTDTIYF
>TRBJ2-1|.|.|TRBV6-2/TRBV6-3
TGTGCCAGCAGTTACCCCCCGACTAGGGTCTACAATGAGCAGTTCTTC
CASSYPPTRVYNEQFF
>TRBJ2-7|medium-sized|.|TRBV19
TGTGCCAGTAGTATAGACAGGGTGGGATACGAGCAGTACTTC
CASSIDRVGYEQYF
>TRBJ2-3|medium-sized|.|TRBV15
TGTGCCACCAGCAGAGGCACAGATACGCAGTATTTT
CATSRGTDTQYF